This TCR beta chain was recovered during a study of CD8+ T cells in alopecia areata. This clone was seen ten or more times. Extracted RNA was reverse transcribed, and the resulting cDNA served as sequencing template. Sequencing was performed with immunoSEQ multiplex PCR; in TCRdb, only in-frame clones are kept and a portion is missing. The sample has roughly 150,000 clones; about three fifths are singletons. CDR1 and CDR2 (germline): ENHRY, SYGVKD. The J segment lost 7 bases and the V segment lost 4 bases, leaving 3 bases of the junction unmatched. The CDR3 sequence is 14 residues long. What was sequenced was CD4+ T cells sorted from blood. This clonotype was obtained from a human donor in good health. This chain links TRBV10-3 with TRBJ2-4; 11 nucleotides agree with TRBD1. The CDR3 is CAISAGTGGNIQYF. CDR3 coding DNA: TGTGCCATCAGTGCCGGGACAGGGGGGAACATTCAGTACTTC.